The 32 T cell receptor beta chains below all came from one sample that was sequenced in a study of cytomegalovirus exposure and HLA in healthy donors. The PCR made use of 60 Vbeta and 13 Jbeta primers. The data were produced by immunoSEQ multiplex PCR, yet TCRdb's version contains in-frame clones alone and is incomplete. Of 150,000 to 200,000 clones listed, 82% are singletons. Sequencing input: PBMCs. These receptors originate from a boy aged 2 to 10 in good health and CMV-seronegative.

Concerning this clone: Other DNA sequences from this sample encode an identical CDR3 as well. The chain carries TRBV27 and TRBJ2-7; D is perhaps TRBD1 (5 bases). Trimming pared 4 bases from V and 1 base from J, leaving 17 bases between. The germline gives CDR1 MNHEY, CDR2 SMNVEV (reference sequence). The CDR3 consists of 16 residues. The DNA of the CDR3 is TGTGCCAGCAGTTGGAGACGTCAGGGCCCTTCCTACGAGCAGTACTTC. Protein product: CASSWRRQGPSYEQYF.

This clone was observed a handful of times. This sample includes further DNA sequences coding for the same CDR3. J is TRBJ2-7 and V is TRBV18; TRBD2 matches at 7 bases. Germline values: CDR1 KGHSH, CDR2 LQKENI. The CDR3 spans 13 residues. V lost 0 bases, J lost 5 bases, and 1 base stayed unmatched. CDR3 in DNA: TGTGCCAGCTCACCACCGGGGGGGGACGAGCAGTACTTC. Residues: CASSPPGGDEQYF. Combining the CDR3 with reference TRBV18 and TRBJ2-7 gives the whole variable domain NAGVMQNPRHLVRRRGQEARLRCSPMKGHSHVYWYRQLPEEGLKFMVYLQKENIIDESGMPKERFSAEFPKEGPSILRIQQVVRGDSAAYFCASSPPGGDEQYFGPGTRLTVT.

The rearrangement links TRBV27 to TRBJ2-5; 9 bases are shared with TRBD1. Judging by the DNA end, TRBJ2-7 fits better; the J call may be wrong. Germline V gene lookup returns CDR1 MNHEY and CDR2 SMNVEV (reference sequence). The CDR3 has 13 amino acids. The CDR3 DNA reads as TGTGCCAGCAGTGGGACAGGGACCTACGAGCAGTACTTC. It encodes CASSGTGTYEQYF.

V gene TRBV4-3 combines with J gene TRBJ2-1, with 9 bases lining up with TRBD2. V lost 1 base and J lost 4; bases outside the gene matches: 5. Germline CDR1 reads LGHNA; CDR2 reads YSLEER. The CDR3 is made up of 16 amino acids. The CDR3 DNA is TGCGCCAGCAGCCAAGGACGCGGGGGGGGGTACAATGAGCAGTTCTTC. Protein product: CASSQGRGGGYNEQFF.

V usage is TRBV28 and J usage is TRBJ2-7; unclear D gene. Trimming left V 6 bases short and J 0 bases short, with 6 bases between. From germline, CDR1 is MDHEN and CDR2 SYDVKM. The CDR3 totals 12 residues. CDR3 loop: CASSSSSYEQYF. The CDR3 DNA reads as TGTGCCAGCAGCTCCAGCTCCTACGAGCAGTACTTC.

In this sample, this clone turned up a few times. This chain links TRBV7-9 with TRBJ2-5, with D maybe TRBD2 (5 bases). The CDR3 spans 13 residues. Germline V CDR1 and CDR2: SEHNR, FQNEAQ (reference sequence). V shed 6 bases and J shed 5 bases, with 13 bases lying between them. The chain's CDR3 is CASRISGLETQYF. Here the CDR3 DNA reads TGTGCCAGCAGGATCTCGGGGTTGGAGACCCAGTACTTC.

This clone appeared once. This chain links TRBV19 with TRBJ1-2, with 8 nucleotides matching TRBD1. V lost 5 bases and J lost 4; bases outside the gene matches: 9. The CDR3 runs to 15 residues. CDR1 is LNHDA, CDR2 SQIVND, per germline (reference sequence). The CDR3 coding sequence is TGTGCCAGTAGTCTCGAGGGCAGGGGGCTCTATGGCTACACCTTC. Its translation: CASSLEGRGLYGYTF.

The chain recombines TRBV9 with TRBJ2-5; 11 bases are a match to TRBD2. Germline lookup yields CDR1 SGDLS and CDR2 YYNGEE. This CDR3 spans 15 amino acids. Trimming at V came to 3 bases and at J to 3 bases, leaving 4 bases not matched to a gene. The CDR3 spells CASSDPLAGEETQYF. The CDR3, as DNA: TGTGCCAGCAGCGACCCACTAGCGGGGGAAGAGACCCAGTACTTC. The full variable domain, in which reference TRBV9 and TRBJ2-5 provide the parts outside the CDR3, is DSGVTQTPKHLITATGQRVTLRCSPRSGDLSVYWYQQSLDQGLQFLIQYYNGEERAKGNILERFSAQQFPDLHSELNLSSLELGDSALYFCASSDPLAGEETQYFGPGTRLLVL.

The rearrangement links TRBV5-1 to TRBJ2-1, with 8 bases fitting TRBD2. The CDR3 is 17 amino acids. The V gene end was trimmed by 4 bases and the J gene end by 0 bases; junction bases not matched to a gene: 9. CDR1 is SGHRS and CDR2 is YFSETQ in the germline V gene. The CDR3 region is CASSPRTSPSSYNEQFF. In nucleotides, the CDR3 is TGCGCCAGCAGCCCCCGGACTAGCCCGAGCTCCTACAATGAGCAGTTCTTC.

This clone was detected once. The chain is built from TRBV30 and TRBJ2-4; weak D call: TRBD2 (5 bases). The germline V and J ends were trimmed by 2 bases and 0 bases, with 11 bases remaining between them. This CDR3 has 15 amino acids. Germline CDR1 is GTSNPN and CDR2 is SVGIG (reference sequence). CDR3 nucleotides: TGTGCCTGGAGTCAGGACTTCTTAGCCAAAAACATTCAGTACTTC. It is translated as CAWSQDFLAKNIQYF.

This clone was seen more than once but under ten times. The chain combines TRBV6-1 with TRBJ1-1, with D maybe TRBD1 (6 bases). The V gene's germline CDR1 is MNHNS and CDR2 SASEGT. The germline V and J ends were trimmed by 2 bases and 10 bases, with 20 bases remaining between them. There are 15 residues in the CDR3. This CDR3 reads CASSEIFRDIFGAFF. CDR3 coding DNA: TGTGCCAGCAGTGAAATATTTAGGGACATTTTTGGAGCTTTCTTT.

The chain uses TRBV5-1 and TRBJ1-2; TRBD1 aligns across 9 bases. This CDR3 is 14 amino acids long. V trimming: 5 bases; J trimming: 4 bases; junction bases outside the gene matches: 6. Germline-derived CDR1 and CDR2 are SGHRS and YFSETQ. The DNA for the CDR3 is TGCGCCAGCAGATATGGGACAGGGAGCTATGGCTACACCTTC. Encoded protein: CASRYGTGSYGYTF.

This chain connects TRBV4-3 to TRBJ1-1, with 7 bases that match TRBD1. V lost 1 base, J lost 0 bases, and 2 bases stayed unmatched. The CDR3 consists of 15 residues. Germline-derived CDR1 and CDR2 are LGHNA and YSLEER. The CDR3 spells CASSQATGMNTEAFF. DNA of the CDR3: TGCGCCAGCAGCCAAGCGACAGGGATGAACACTGAAGCTTTCTTT.

The sample holds one count of this clone. This sequence joins TRBV18 and TRBJ1-2; D unclear. Germline V gene data show CDR1 as KGHSH and CDR2 as LQKENI. V lost 5 bases and J 3 bases, leaving 13 bases between the germline ends. This CDR3 has 14 amino acids. In DNA, the CDR3 is TGTGCCAGCTCAAAAGAAGCTACTCACTATGGCTACACCTTC. Translated: CASSKEATHYGYTF.

V and J are TRBV5-8 and TRBJ2-5; D gene ambiguous. CDR1 SGHTS and CDR2 YDEGEE come from the germline V gene. The CDR3 has 13 residues. Trimming left V 2 bases short and J 0 bases short, with 5 bases between. CDR3 in amino acids: CASSLSYQETQYF. The CDR3 nucleotides read TGTGCCAGCAGCTTATCCTACCAAGAGACCCAGTACTTC.

The CDR3 region has the DNA TGTGCCAGCAGTTACTCGGGACAGGGGGCGAACGGCTACACCTTC. Protein product: CASSYSGQGANGYTF. This chain uses TRBV6-6 with TRBJ1-2, with 12 bases lining up with TRBD1. Per the germline V gene, CDR1 is MNHNY and CDR2 is SVGAGI (reference sequence). Trimming removed 0 bases from V and 8 bases from J; junction bases left unmatched: 4. The CDR3 runs 15 residues.

The J gene is TRBJ1-6, the V gene TRBV7-2; 9 nucleotides match TRBD1. The CDR3 is 17 amino acids. V lost 5 bases and J lost 7; bases outside the gene matches: 12. Germline values: CDR1 SGHTA, CDR2 FQGNSA. CDR3 DNA: TGTGCCAGCAGCCAATTACCGGGACAGGGTCTAAATTCACCCCTCCACTTT. This codes for CASSQLPGQGLNSPLHF. Looking up the rest from reference TRBV7-2 and TRBJ1-6 gives the full variable domain: GAGVSQSPSNKVTEKGKDVELRCDPISGHTALYWYRQSLGQGLEFLIYFQGNSAPDKSGLPSDRFSAERTGGSVSTLTIQRTQQEDSAVYLCASSQLPGQGLNSPLHFGNGTRLTVT.

The rearrangement joins TRBV6-5 to TRBJ1-5, with a possible D match to TRBD1 (5 bases). Germline-derived CDR1 and CDR2 are MNHEY and SVGAGI. Trimming took 2 bases from V and 4 from J, leaving 9 bases between them. This CDR3 has 14 residues. CDR3 coding DNA: TGTGCCAGCAGTTACGGCGGGGGAAATCAGCCCCAGCATTTT. Its protein product is CASSYGGGNQPQHF.

This chain links TRBV4-3 with TRBJ2-3; 7 bases are a match to TRBD2. The ends lost 0 bases at V and 0 bases at J; junction bases unmatched: 6. CDR1 and CDR2 from the germline V gene are LGHNA and YSLEER. This CDR3 has 17 amino acids. The CDR3 is CASSQEIAGTSTDTQYF. The CDR3 bases are TGCGCCAGCAGCCAAGAGATAGCGGGCACTAGCACAGATACGCAGTATTTT.

The V and J genes are TRBV9 and TRBJ1-2; TRBD1 aligns across 7 bases. Germline trimming cut 2 bases from V and 3 bases from J; bases unmatched to any gene: 1. Germline lookup yields CDR1 SGDLS and CDR2 YYNGEE. This CDR3 comprises 13 residues. CDR3 residues: CASSVGTDYGYTF. The CDR3 DNA reads as TGTGCCAGCAGCGTTGGGACAGACTATGGCTACACCTTC.

This clone has just one count. The chain recombines TRBV18 with TRBJ1-4, with D possibly TRBD1 on 5 matching bases. Germline V gene sequence: CDR1 KGHSH, CDR2 LQKENI. The CDR3 totals 14 residues. V was pared by 4 bases and J by 1 base, with 7 bases between. For the CDR3, the DNA is TGTGCCAGCTCACGGGGGGGAACTAATGAAAAACTGTTTTTT. It is translated as CASSRGGTNEKLFF.

This clone was detected only once. The chain carries TRBV9 and TRBJ1-1, with a weak D call TRBD1 (6 bases). Germline values: CDR1 SGDLS, CDR2 YYNGEE. V was trimmed by 4 bases and J by 5 bases, leaving 21 bases between them. The CDR3 runs 16 residues. CDR3 region: CASSLNRDAGGTEAFF. The CDR3 DNA is TGTGCCAGCAGCCTAAACAGGGACGCCGGGGGGACTGAAGCTTTCTTT.

The V gene is TRBV10-3, the J gene TRBJ1-1; 7 bases fit TRBD1. V shed 6 bases, J shed 7 bases, and the junction held 8 bases outside the gene matches. The CDR3 has 13 residues. In germline, CDR1 is ENHRY, CDR2 SYGVKD. The CDR3 reads CAISGQASGEAFF. The CDR3 DNA is TGTGCCATCAGCGGACAGGCCTCCGGTGAAGCTTTCTTT.

This clone was recorded a few times. The chain links TRBV15 to TRBJ1-2, with D possibly being TRBD1 (5 bases). This CDR3 spans 14 amino acids. In germline, CDR1 is LNHNV, CDR2 YYDKDF (reference sequence). V was clipped by 5 bases and J by 7 bases, with 17 bases between them. CDR3 nucleotides: TGTGCCACCAGCTGGGGCGCCGTAGGTCGTGGCTACACCTTC. Its protein product is CATSWGAVGRGYTF.

The chain is built from TRBV5-4 and TRBJ1-2; no clear D gene. Germline values: CDR1 SGHNT, CDR2 YYREEE (reference sequence). The CDR3 sequence is 13 residues long. V gave up 1 base and J gave up 6 bases, with 10 bases separating them. The CDR3 sequence is CASSLRDNHGYTF. CDR3 DNA sequence: TGTGCCAGCAGCTTGAGAGACAACCATGGCTACACCTTC.

This rearrangement joins TRBV5-1 to TRBJ2-7; D possibly corresponds to TRBD2 (5 bases). Germline values: CDR1 SGHRS, CDR2 YFSETQ. The CDR3 extends over 14 amino acids. Trimming left V 2 bases short and J 0 bases short, with 9 bases between. This CDR3 is CASSFTGVSYEQYF. The CDR3 bases are TGCGCCAGCAGCTTTACCGGGGTCTCCTACGAGCAGTACTTC.

Concerning this clone: The junction differs from germline at one of its ends, possibly a read error. This chain links TRBV7-7 with TRBJ2-5; 14 nucleotides agree with TRBD2. Looked up from germline, CDR1 is SSHAT and CDR2 is FNYEAQ (reference sequence). The CDR3 consists of 17 residues. CDR3 in amino acids: CASSHGLAGGQGETQYF. In nucleotides, the CDR3 is TGTGCTAGCAGCCACGGACTAGCGGGGGGTCAGGGGGAGACCCAGTACTTC. The variable domain in full, completed from reference TRBV7-7 and TRBJ2-5, reads GAGVSQSPRYKVTKRGQDVTLRCDPISSHATLYWYQQALGQGPEFLTYFNYEAQPDKSGLPSDRFSAERPEGSISTLTIQRTEQRDSAMYRCASSHGLAGGQGETQYFGPGTRLLVL.

This rearrangement joins TRBV4-1 to TRBJ2-1, with a weak D call TRBD2 (5 bases). Germline V gene lookup returns CDR1 MGHRA and CDR2 YSYEKL. The CDR3 extends over 13 amino acids. Trimming took 1 base from V and 8 from J, leaving 9 bases between them. CDR3 coding DNA: TGCGCCAGCAGCCAAGTAAGGCGGGATGAGCAGTTCTTC. Amino acid sequence: CASSQVRRDEQFF.

This clone was seen once. The CDR3 DNA is TGTGCCAGCAGCTACAGGGGTTTCGCTGAAGCTTTCTTT. This codes for CASSYRGFAEAFF. V usage is TRBV5-6 and J usage is TRBJ1-1; TRBD1 aligns across 7 bases. Germline V gene lookup returns CDR1 SGHDT and CDR2 YYEEEE. The V gene end was trimmed by 3 bases and the J gene end by 6 bases; junction bases not matched to a gene: 5. The CDR3 has 13 amino acids. Together with reference TRBV5-6 and TRBJ1-1, the CDR3 gives the full variable domain: DAGVTQSPTHLIKTRGQQVTLRCSPKSGHDTVSWYQQALGQGPQFIFQYYEEEERQRGNFPDRFSGHQFPNYSSELNVNALLLGDSALYLCASSYRGFAEAFFGQGTRLTVV.

The chain is built from TRBV5-1 and TRBJ2-5, with a weak D call TRBD2 (6 bases). The CDR3 length is 16 residues. V was clipped by 4 bases and J by 5 bases, with 21 bases between them. In germline, CDR1 is SGHRS, CDR2 YFSETQ. The CDR3 DNA follows: TGCGCCAGCAGCCGTTACCAGATGGGGGGAATGGAGACCCAGTACTTC. This sequence encodes CASSRYQMGGMETQYF.

This clone was picked up a small number of times. This rearrangement joins TRBV7-2 to TRBJ2-7, with TRBD1 matching over 7 bases. The ends lost 4 bases at V and 1 base at J; junction bases unmatched: 4. This CDR3 spans 14 amino acids. Germline CDR1 is SGHTA and CDR2 is FQGNSA. CDR3 sequence reads: CASSSVGQSYEQYF. The CDR3 bases are TGTGCCAGCAGCTCCGTGGGACAGTCCTACGAGCAGTACTTC.

The CDR3: CASSLYQGTYNEQFF. The CDR3 DNA follows: TGCGCCAGCAGCTTGTACCAGGGGACCTACAATGAGCAGTTCTTC. The chain has TRBV5-1 and TRBJ2-1, with D possibly TRBD1 on 6 matching bases. Trimming removed 1 base from V and 2 bases from J, with 10 bases in between. The length of the CDR3 is 15 residues. CDR1 is SGHRS, CDR2 YFSETQ, per germline. Full variable domain (missing parts from reference TRBV5-1 and TRBJ2-1): KAGVTQTPRYLIKTRGQQVTLSCSPISGHRSVSWYQQTPGQGLQFLFEYFSETQRNKGNFPGRFSGRQFSNSRSEMNVSTLELGDSALYLCASSLYQGTYNEQFFGPGTRLTVL.